The rows below give T cell receptor beta chains drawn from one sample of a study of shared clonotypes between healthy human individuals. Method: immunoSEQ multiplex PCR; TCRdb's copy keeps in-frame clones and lacks some. The repertoire holds around 1.4 million clones, with about 98.5% as singletons. Sequencing was performed on naive CD4+ T cells sorted from blood. These receptors all stem from a man in his thirties or forties in good health. CDR3s leave out the opening cysteine and the closing phenylalanine or tryptophan. The D gene is left open where the match is weak.

d_call v_call cdr3_aa
NA TRBV6-1 ASSDWRRGTSTDTQY
NA TRBV7-6 ASSLGGNSYEQY
TRBD1 TRBV2 ASSPRTGSSFEQY
TRBD1 TRBV5-6 ASSLVGGDEQF
TRBD1 TRBV18 ASSHPGGFSETQY
NA TRBV2 ASSEGLLLSGEQF
NA TRBV19 ASSIETVSELF
NA TRBV2 AGGVSGGTEAF
NA TRBV29-1 SVRSSGQETQY
TRBD1 TRBV5-1 ASSSQGGGEKLF
NA TRBV6-1 ASTPAEGWYNEQF
NA TRBV11-2 ASSFRPRLLAKNIQY
NA TRBV4-2 ASSQEVGRGQNSFNEQF
NA TRBV14 ASSPWDSYEQY
NA TRBV5-1 ASSVRAGTDTQY
NA TRBV7-2 ASSETGTHPAQY
NA TRBV7-9 ASSLTTNEQF
TRBD1 TRBV6-5 ASSRTGGDYEQY
NA TRBV5-6 ASSFSGSYNEQF
NA TRBV6-1 ASSGQTQETQY
NA TRBV30 AWSVVYGNRHTEAF
NA TRBV18 ASSPGVGSYNEQF
TRBD2 TRBV9 ASSGFSGRADTQY
NA TRBV5-5 ASSLAAAYEQY
NA TRBV18 ASSPKGGTYNEQF
TRBD2 TRBV7-3 ASSLNGLAVVDTQY
NA TRBV9 ASSVFGQAANEQF
NA TRBV6-5 ASSQGSDYEQY
NA TRBV7-8 ASSFYTRTGELF
NA TRBV7-2 ASSLAGLGGNTIY
NA TRBV10-3 AVRGSFDEKLF
NA TRBV5-4 ASSLTADYGYT
TRBD1 TRBV4-3 ASSRDRADEQY
TRBD2 TRBV5-8 ASSFPGLAGGALETQY
NA TRBV5-1 ASSLDPTGSYEQY
NA TRBV7-2 ASSLARGYNEQF
NA TRBV29-1 SVEVLSNEQF
NA TRBV25-1 ASSSASAGIAEQF
TRBD1 TRBV7-2 ASSLGQGLGLYEQY
TRBD2 TRBV27 ASSLGLAGGYDEQF
TRBD2 TRBV9 ASSVGLAGVYEQY
NA TRBV5-4 ARAPPNQPQH
NA TRBV6-1 ASSVQGSGEKLF
TRBD1 TRBV2 ASGWTGLEETQY
NA TRBV28 ASSLSLSQETQY
TRBD1 TRBV28 ASRTGLDNEQF
NA TRBV11-3 ASSLRPNTEAF